This is a list of T cell receptor beta chains from one sample in a study of CD4 T cells in relation to SARS-CoV-2 and coronaviruses. No antigen has been assigned to these receptors. Profiled with immunoSEQ multiplex PCR; TCRdb holds only in-frame clones, not every one. The sample includes 21,000 or so clones, less than 85% of them seen just once. The sequenced material came from CD4+ T cells from PBMCs, cultured in vitro. These receptors were taken from a human donor in good health. CDR3s leave out the opening cysteine and the closing phenylalanine or tryptophan. Where a row states a size, it is once, few, many or the class of an expanded clone; other rows omit it.

clone size	V gene	J gene	CDR3 protein
NA	TRBV11-3	TRBJ2-7	ASSLGGASYEQY
NA	TRBV5-6	TRBJ2-1	ASSLVGGDEQF
NA	TRBV14	TRBJ2-3	ASSQDLIQALSTDTQY
few	TRBV5-1	TRBJ1-6	ASSLEGMDNSPLH
NA	TRBV27	TRBJ1-1	ASSSQEAGHRAF
NA	TRBV4-1	TRBJ2-3	ASSQGASTDTQY
NA	TRBV9	TRBJ2-2	ASSARTTNTGELF
NA	TRBV9	TRBJ1-1	ASSVGDRVIGTEAF
NA	TRBV7-3	TRBJ2-3	ASSLTGSTGASTDTQY
NA	TRBV6-5	TRBJ1-2	ASSYGFREINYGYT
once	TRBV7-3	TRBJ2-1	ASSSDWGEQF
few	TRBV19	TRBJ2-3	AIRERESDTQY
few	TRBV6-1	TRBJ2-2	ASSEQDRTNTGELF
once	TRBV7-8	TRBJ1-1	ASSLMGGNTEAF
NA	TRBV5-1	TRBJ2-1	ASSLSPLAGGLNEQF
NA	TRBV9	TRBJ1-1	ASSVGGGGRENTEAF
few	TRBV19	TRBJ2-1	ASSRQAYNEQF
once	TRBV30	TRBJ1-1	AWGREAF